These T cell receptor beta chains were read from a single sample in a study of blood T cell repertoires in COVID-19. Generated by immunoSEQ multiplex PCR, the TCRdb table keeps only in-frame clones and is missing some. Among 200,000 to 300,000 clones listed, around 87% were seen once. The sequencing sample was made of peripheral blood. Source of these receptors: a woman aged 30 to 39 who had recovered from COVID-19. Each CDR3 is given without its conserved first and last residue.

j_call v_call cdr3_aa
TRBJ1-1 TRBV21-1 ASSPTGGNTEAF
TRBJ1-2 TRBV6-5 ASWGQGDNGYT
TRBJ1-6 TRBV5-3 ARTAQGARNSPLH
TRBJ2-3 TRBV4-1 ASSQGAGAPDTQY
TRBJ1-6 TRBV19 ASSIAGTGNSPLH
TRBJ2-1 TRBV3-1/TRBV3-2 ASSQVLAFYTYNEQF
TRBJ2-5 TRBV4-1 ASGGLQQETQY
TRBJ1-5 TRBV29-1 SVATTGRDQPQH
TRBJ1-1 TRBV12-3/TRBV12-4 ASRWGAVTEAF
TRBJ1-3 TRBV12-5 ASGRPRGSSGNTIY
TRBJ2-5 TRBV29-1 SVGKGPVQETQY
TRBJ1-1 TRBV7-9 ASSRTTGNTEAF
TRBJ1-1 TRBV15 ATSRGSGVDTEAF
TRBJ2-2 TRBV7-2 ASSLPGLITGELF
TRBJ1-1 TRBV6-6 ASSLKGGNTEAF
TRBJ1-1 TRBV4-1 ASSQVWQDTEAF
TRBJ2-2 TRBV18 ASSAGRPGELF
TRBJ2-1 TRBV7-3 ASSLAAGAYNEQF
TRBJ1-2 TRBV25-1 ASSVRDRGRGGYT
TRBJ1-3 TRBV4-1 ASSQGISGNTIY
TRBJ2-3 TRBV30 AWSPKSGRVTDTQY
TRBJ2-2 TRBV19 ASSILNTGELF
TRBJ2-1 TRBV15 ATSRHRVLGEQF
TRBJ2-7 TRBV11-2 ASSLAQGGHEQY
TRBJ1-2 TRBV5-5 ASSSRGGYGYT
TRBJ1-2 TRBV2 ASSSKTGSGGYT
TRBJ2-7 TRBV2 ASSAGQDYEQY
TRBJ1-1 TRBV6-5 ASRQGLTEAF
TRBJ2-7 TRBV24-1 ATRFPPPYEQY
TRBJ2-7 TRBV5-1 ASSLLGDYEQY
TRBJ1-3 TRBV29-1 REITGDGNTIY
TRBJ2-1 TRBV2 ASSDFRASGRTYNEQF
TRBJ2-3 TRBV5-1 ASSLISGGGTDTQY
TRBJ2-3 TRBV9 ASSARQGGTDTQY
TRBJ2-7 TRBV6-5 ATRRVVEQY
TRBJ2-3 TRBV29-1 SVATRVSDTQY
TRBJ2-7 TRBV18 ASSPGASEQY
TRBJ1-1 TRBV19 ASSSVQGRWTEAF
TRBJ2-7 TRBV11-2 ASSLYLGTTYEQY
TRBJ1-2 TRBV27 ASSSGLRGYT
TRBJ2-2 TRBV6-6 ASSSARGGGELF
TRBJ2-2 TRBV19 ATSGAFNTGELF
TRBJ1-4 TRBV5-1 ASSLEGQEGGKLF
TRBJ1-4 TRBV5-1 ASSLGQGALSREKLF
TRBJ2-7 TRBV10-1 ASSPKGLGEQY
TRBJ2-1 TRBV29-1 SVQPGGYNEQF
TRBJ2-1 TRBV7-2 ASSFDRVNEQF
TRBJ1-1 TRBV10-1 ASSLSGQGLAF
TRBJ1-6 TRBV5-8 ASSLYFNSPLH
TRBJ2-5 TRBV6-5 ASSYGRGGTSETQY
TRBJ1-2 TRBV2 ASSAQSYGYT
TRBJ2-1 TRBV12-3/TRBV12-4 ASKGPYSDEQF
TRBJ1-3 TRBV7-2 ASSLGGFGGYSGNTIY
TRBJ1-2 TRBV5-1 ASSIRTGGSGYT
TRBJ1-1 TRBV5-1 ASSFTGFMNTEAF
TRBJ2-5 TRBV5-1 ASSLLAGEETQY
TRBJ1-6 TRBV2 ASSTRSPGTGIDSPLH
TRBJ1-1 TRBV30 AWNRQMTEAF
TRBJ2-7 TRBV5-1 ASSLEDNSYEQY
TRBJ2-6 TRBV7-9 ASSSSDRESVLT